This record concerns one T cell receptor (beta chain) sequence. The target antigen is unknown. The authors prepared UMI-labeled TRB cDNA libraries by 5' RACE. TCRdb reanalyzed the 5' RACE reads and collapses them to one entry per CDR3 protein, without DNA. Its table records roughly 60,000 distinct CDR3 sequences. The record originates from a study of CXCR3-negative and CXCR3-positive naive CD8 T cells. Germline CDR1 MDHEN, CDR2 SYDVKM. This CDR3 comprises 14 residues. Phenotypically, naive CD8+ T cells corresponded to CD45RO-CCR7+CD27+CD95-. Findings and caveats of the study: Naive subsets displayed similar surface CD5, and TCR strength was inferred from TRB CDR3 properties. TRB CDR3s of CXCR3-positive naive cells were more hydrophobic than those of CXCR3-negative naive cells. Expression of CXCR3 was partially reduced after cryopreservation, and fresh PBMCs were used in most assays. For naive cells, CXCR3-negative and CXCR3-positive subsets had similar TRBV-TRBJ usage; for memory cells, usage differed.

The sample was naive CXCR3+ CD8+ T cells from blood. Subset indicated: CD45RO-CCR7+CD27+CD95- naive CD8+ T cells expressing CXCR3 (TNR3+). The clonotype originates from a human donor in good health. Some clones in this sample may be carry-over from other donors' samples. V and J are TRBV28 and TRBJ2-7; with no DNA, the TCRdb D assignment of TRBD2 cannot be verified. The CDR3 spells CASSTREGFNEQYF.